A single sample is the source of the 25 T cell receptor beta chains below, sequenced in a study of PD-1 blockade in classical Hodgkin lymphoma. Profiled with immunoSEQ multiplex PCR; TCRdb holds only in-frame clones, not every one. The data hold tens of thousands of clones, with approximately 88% observed a single time. No patient escaped relapse after autologous stem cell transplantation, and brentuximab vedotin exposure varied. The sample consisted of peripheral blood mononuclear cells (PBMCs), taken at baseline. All receptors derive from a human donor with classical Hodgkin lymphoma.

The V and J genes are TRBV13 and TRBJ1-5; 10 positions agree with TRBD1. This CDR3 has 18 residues. J lost 6 bases, V lost 5 bases, and 16 bases had no gene match. Germline assignment: CDR1 PRHDT and CDR2 FYEKMQ (reference sequence). The CDR3 spells CASSVNPSRTGGVQPQHF. As DNA, the CDR3 is TGTGCCAGCAGCGTAAACCCCTCGCGGACAGGGGGTGTTCAGCCCCAGCATTTT.

The chain is built from TRBV5-5 and TRBJ2-2; 9 bases agree with TRBD1. The germline V gene has CDR1 SGHKS and CDR2 YYEKEE (reference sequence). This CDR3 comprises 16 residues. V was clipped by 3 bases and J by 5 bases; unmatched bases: 8. The CDR3 sequence is CASSSRDRARTGELFF. The DNA for the CDR3 is TGTGCCAGCAGCTCCCGGGACAGGGCGCGAACCGGGGAGCTGTTTTTT.

V and J are TRBV7-8 and TRBJ2-3, with D unclear. The germline V gene encodes CDR1 SGHVS and CDR2 FQNEAQ. The CDR3 runs 12 residues. With 3 bases removed from V and 0 bases from J, the gap between germline ends came to 1 base. The DNA of the CDR3 is TGTGCCAGCAGCTTTAGCACAGATACGCAGTATTTT. Its protein is CASSFSTDTQYF.

The chain is built from TRBV5-1 and TRBJ1-4; D remains unclear. Trimming left V 1 base short and J 8 bases short, with 18 bases between. The CDR3 loop spans 16 amino acids. Germline-derived CDR1 and CDR2 are SGHRS and YFSETQ. Here the CDR3 DNA reads TGCGCCAGCAGCTTGCGACCCAGCGGAGGGCAGGAAAAACTGTTTTTT. It is translated as CASSLRPSGGQEKLFF. The full variable domain, in which reference TRBV5-1 and TRBJ1-4 provide the parts outside the CDR3, is KAGVTQTPRYLIKTRGQQVTLSCSPISGHRSVSWYQQTPGQGLQFLFEYFSETQRNKGNFPGRFSGRQFSNSRSEMNVSTLELGDSALYLCASSLRPSGGQEKLFFGSGTQLSVL.

The chain has TRBV10-1 and TRBJ2-1; 7 bases map to TRBD2. J gave up 6 bases and V 7 bases, and 6 bases lay outside the gene matches. This CDR3 spans 13 amino acids. Germline-derived CDR1 and CDR2 are WNHNN and SYGVQD (reference sequence). The CDR3 DNA reads as TGCGCCAGCACAAATACTAGCGTCAATGAGCAGTTCTTC. It specifies CASTNTSVNEQFF.

The chain joins TRBV2 to TRBJ1-1; D gene unclear. From germline, CDR1 is SNHLY and CDR2 FYNNEI. CDR3 size: 14 residues. V lost 6 bases and J 0 bases, leaving 11 bases between the germline ends. The CDR3 nucleotides are TGTGCCAGCAGCACCAGGAGAATGAACACTGAAGCTTTCTTT. Its translation: CASSTRRMNTEAFF.

This chain uses TRBV9 with TRBJ1-3; D remains unclear. V dropped 0 bases and J dropped 0 bases, with 13 bases sitting between them. This CDR3 is built from 17 residues. In germline, CDR1 is SGDLS, CDR2 YYNGEE. The CDR3 nucleotides read TGTGCCAGCAGCGTAGGAGTCAGCCCGAGCTCTGGAAACACCATATATTTT. Amino acid sequence: CASSVGVSPSSGNTIYF.

The chain combines TRBV11-2 with TRBJ1-4, with D possibly matching TRBD1 (5 bases). This CDR3 spans 16 amino acids. The ends were cut back, 0 bases at V and 6 bases at J, with 14 bases in the middle. Germline V gene sequence: CDR1 SGHAT, CDR2 FQNNGV. The CDR3 coding sequence is TGTGCCAGCAGCTTAGAGGCGATACCAGGGTATGAAAAACTGTTTTTT. Its translation: CASSLEAIPGYEKLFF.

The V gene is TRBV19, the J gene TRBJ2-1; 8 bases agree with TRBD1. This CDR3 is built from 15 residues. J lost 6 bases, V lost 5 bases, and 9 bases had no gene match. Germline values: CDR1 LNHDA, CDR2 SQIVND (reference sequence). The CDR3 here is CASSPGQGRGNEQFF. The CDR3 DNA follows: TGTGCCAGTAGTCCCGGACAGGGTCGGGGCAATGAGCAGTTCTTC.

There are a few counts of this clone. The gene calls are TRBV15 and TRBJ1-4, with 7 bases identical to TRBD1. Trimming at V came to 5 bases and at J to 1 base, leaving 10 bases not matched to a gene. Per the germline V gene, CDR1 is LNHNV and CDR2 is YYDKDF (reference sequence). The CDR3 covers 17 residues. CDR3 loop: CATSGAGTVRTNEKLFF. DNA for the CDR3: TGTGCCACCAGCGGAGCCGGGACAGTCAGAACTAATGAAAAACTGTTTTTT.

This chain links TRBV4-1 with TRBJ1-5; D remains ambiguous. The germline V gene has CDR1 MGHRA and CDR2 YSYEKL. V was shortened by 0 bases and J by 7 bases, with 10 bases between the two germline ends. The CDR3 spans 14 residues. In DNA, the CDR3 is TGCGCCAGCAGCCAAGAGAGGGTGGGGCAGCCCCAGCATTTT. Translating it yields CASSQERVGQPQHF.

The CDR3 bases are TGTGCCAACAGCGGGGGAGTCCTCGAGACCCAGTACTTC. Translating it yields CANSGGVLETQYF. The V and J genes are TRBV2 and TRBJ2-5, with TRBD2 matching 8 bases. Germline CDR1 is SNHLY and CDR2 is FYNNEI. The CDR3 spans 13 residues. V gave up 10 bases and J gave up 5 bases; unmatched junction bases: 9.

The CDR3 sequence: CASSQGGAGQPQHF. CDR3 sequence (DNA): TGTGCCAGCAGCCAAGGGGGAGCAGGACAGCCCCAGCATTTT. The V gene is TRBV7-9, the J gene TRBJ1-5; a possible D gene is TRBD1 (6 bases). The V gene's germline CDR1 is SEHNR and CDR2 FQNEAQ (reference sequence). This CDR3 contains 14 residues. V lost 5 bases and J lost 7, with 15 bases in between.

V gene TRBV11-2 combines with J gene TRBJ2-1; D remains unclear. With 8 bases removed from V and 4 bases from J, the gap between germline ends came to 15 bases. Looked up from germline, CDR1 is SGHAT and CDR2 is FQNNGV. The CDR3 has 14 residues. CDR3 DNA sequence: TGTGCCAGCCACAGCTTAGTACAGTACAATGAGCAGTTCTTC. The encoded protein is CASHSLVQYNEQFF.

The chain joins TRBV9 to TRBJ1-5; D is ambiguous. CDR3 size: 14 residues. Germline CDR1 reads SGDLS; CDR2 reads YYNGEE. Trimming took off 0 bases at V and 3 bases at J, with 7 bases between the two ends. CDR3 sequence reads: CASSVGVTNQPQHF. The CDR3 DNA is TGTGCCAGCAGCGTAGGAGTTACCAATCAGCCCCAGCATTTT.

The chain employs TRBV7-6 and TRBJ1-3, with D hard to call. The CDR3 runs 15 residues. With 2 bases removed from V and 0 bases from J, the gap between germline ends came to 8 bases. Germline loops: CDR1 SGHVS, CDR2 FNYEAQ. The CDR3 nucleotides read TGTGCCAGCAGCTTATCGCCAGGCTCTGGAAACACCATATATTTT. Its protein product is CASSLSPGSGNTIYF.

The chain's CDR3 is CSVGTSGSSYNYNEQFF. CDR3 DNA sequence: TGCAGCGTTGGAACTAGCGGGAGCTCATACAACTACAATGAGCAGTTCTTC. The gene calls are TRBV29-1 and TRBJ2-1, with 11 bases aligning to TRBD2. The CDR3 has 17 amino acids. Trimming cost V 4 bases and J 3 bases; bases outside gene matches: 11. Germline CDR1 and CDR2: SQVTM and ANQGSEA.

The V call is TRBV5-4, the J call TRBJ1-2; 8 nucleotides align to TRBD1. Germline lookup yields CDR1 SGHNT and CDR2 YYREEE (reference sequence). Trimming cost V 6 bases and J 0 bases; bases outside gene matches: 7. There are 15 residues in the CDR3. This CDR3 reads CASTPTGGSNYGYTF. In DNA form, the CDR3 reads TGTGCCAGCACCCCAACAGGGGGGTCTAACTATGGCTACACCTTC.

The gene calls are TRBV19 and TRBJ2-1, with 7 bases that match TRBD1. The length of the CDR3 is 19 residues. V trimming: 3 bases; J trimming: 0 bases; junction bases outside the gene matches: 14. Germline V CDR1 and CDR2: LNHDA, SQIVND (reference sequence). The CDR3 region has the DNA TGTGCCAGTAGTATTGCGGCCAAGGGGGCTAGGGGCTCCTACAATGAGCAGTTCTTC. Translating it yields CASSIAAKGARGSYNEQFF. Combining the CDR3 with reference TRBV19 and TRBJ2-1 gives the whole variable domain DGGITQSPKYLFRKEGQNVTLSCEQNLNHDAMYWYRQDPGQGLRLIYYSQIVNDFQKGDIAEGYSVSREKKESFPLTVTSAQKNPTAFYLCASSIAAKGARGSYNEQFFGPGTRLTVL.

V gene TRBV4-1 combines with J gene TRBJ2-7, with 10 bases identical to TRBD2. The CDR3 is 18 amino acids. The germline gives CDR1 MGHRA, CDR2 YSYEKL. After removal of 0 bases from V and 2 bases from J, the junction contained 10 bases not matched to a gene. The CDR3, as DNA: TGCGCCAGCAGCCAAGATCCCCCAGTAGCGGGAGGCACCTACGAGCAGTACTTC. This encodes CASSQDPPVAGGTYEQYF.

In DNA, the CDR3 is TGCGCCAGCAGCTTCCCGGGACTCCTTTACAATGAGCAGTTCTTC. Encoded protein: CASSFPGLLYNEQFF. The J gene is TRBJ2-1, the V gene TRBV5-1; D perhaps matches TRBD2 (6 bases). The V end was cut by 2 bases, the J end by 4 bases, with 13 bases between. This CDR3 comprises 15 residues. CDR1 SGHRS and CDR2 YFSETQ come from the germline V gene.

The J gene is TRBJ2-1, the V gene TRBV9; no clear D gene. Trimming cost V 0 bases and J 7 bases, with 11 bases left between them. The CDR3 length is 14 residues. Germline CDR1 SGDLS, CDR2 YYNGEE. This CDR3 reads CASSVDFARNEQFF. CDR3 in DNA: TGTGCCAGCAGCGTAGACTTCGCCCGTAATGAGCAGTTCTTC.

V is TRBV23-1 and J is TRBJ1-1, with D possibly being TRBD1 (6 bases). TRBV23-1 is flagged as an ORF with uncertain function. Trimming cost V 6 bases and J 1 base, with 18 bases left between them. The CDR3 contains 16 residues. The CDR3 region is CASSPLPGQTNTEAFF. In DNA, the CDR3 is TGCGCCAGCAGCCCATTGCCGGGACAAACGAACACTGAAGCTTTCTTT.

The chain links TRBV28 to TRBJ2-1; maybe TRBD2 (6 bases). CDR1 and CDR2 (germline): MDHEN, SYDVKM. Trimming pared 6 bases from V and 9 bases from J, leaving 15 bases between. The CDR3 length is 13 residues. CDR3 sequence reads: CASSPLLGGEQFF. The CDR3 bases are TGTGCCAGCAGCCCCCTCCTGGGGGGTGAGCAGTTCTTC. The whole variable domain, filled in from reference TRBV28 and TRBJ2-1, reads DVKVTQSSRYLVKRTGEKVFLECVQDMDHENMFWYRQDPGLGLRLIYFSYDVKMKEKGDIPEGYSVSREKKERFSLILESASTNQTSMYLCASSPLLGGEQFFGPGTRLTVL.

The rearrangement links TRBV10-3 to TRBJ1-1; TRBD1 matches at 9 bases. The germline gives CDR1 ENHRY, CDR2 SYGVKD. The trim removed 11 bases at V and 1 base at J, leaving 5 bases unmatched. This CDR3 spans 13 amino acids. DNA for the CDR3: TGTGCCGCAGACAGGGGGAAGAACACTGAAGCTTTCTTT. Amino acid sequence: CAADRGKNTEAFF.